These 24 T cell receptor beta chains came from one sample sequenced in a study of CD8+CD57+ T cells in acquired aplastic anemia (dated by TCRdb to the late 2010s). The sequencer listed for this sample is Illumina HiSeq 2000. Genomic DNA was used as template for profiling of TCR beta VDJ combinations and CDR3 sequences. The public reads were run again by TCRdb, first through fastp at Q25 and then through MiXCR, and only productive beta chains were kept. A single entry per CDR3 protein holds the most common genes and DNA from its merged rows. The sample has about 190,000 distinct CDR3 sequences on record, around half of them singletons. The ten largest clones add up to approximately 15% of the sample. The sequenced sample consisted of sorted CD4+, CD8+, or CD8+CD57+ T cells (not recorded which) from PBMCs. These receptors were obtained from a human donor in good health, serving as a control.

The gene calls are TRBV7-2 and TRBJ1-6; D not certain. There are 16 residues in the CDR3. In germline, CDR1 is SGHTA, CDR2 FQGNSA. Trimming pared 0 bases from V and 4 bases from J, leaving 10 bases between. The CDR3 here is CASSLATGAYNSPLHF. CDR3 DNA sequence: TGTGCCAGCAGCTTAGCGACTGGCGCTTATAATTCACCCCTCCACTTT.

This clonotype was detected a few times. The V gene is TRBV10-3, the J gene TRBJ1-2, with 8 bases matching TRBD1. Germline-derived CDR1 and CDR2 are ENHRY and SYGVKD. The ends lost 3 bases at V and 6 bases at J; junction bases unmatched: 3. This CDR3 region has 13 residues. As DNA, the CDR3 is TGTGCCATCAGTGATGGCAGGGGGCATGGCTACACCTTC. Its translation: CAISDGRGHGYTF.

This clonotype was seen repeatedly, ten times or more. The V call is TRBV24-1, the J call TRBJ1-2; tentatively, D is TRBD1 (6 bases). The germline CDR1 and CDR2 sequences are KGHDR and SFDVKD. There are 15 residues in the CDR3. The V gene lost 3 bases and the J gene lost 8 bases, with 18 bases spanning the gap. CDR3 DNA sequence: TGTGCCACCAGTGATCCTCAGGGGCCTAGGGGAGGCTACACCTTC. Residues: CATSDPQGPRGGYTF.

In its sample, this clonotype was seen a few times. CDR3 amino acids: CASSLVAAAGSPLHF. Here the CDR3 DNA reads TGTGCCAGCAGCTTAGTAGCAGCCGCGGGCTCACCCCTCCACTTT. This sequence joins TRBV7-2 and TRBJ1-6; no definite D call. CDR1 and CDR2 from the germline V gene are SGHTA and FQGNSA. Trimming took off 1 base at V and 10 bases at J, with 14 bases between the two ends. The CDR3 length is 15 residues.

The V and J genes are TRBV3-1 and TRBJ2-7; a possible D gene is TRBD1 (5 bases). V dropped 6 bases and J dropped 4 bases, with 10 bases sitting between them. The CDR3 is 12 residues long. From germline, CDR1 is LGHDT and CDR2 YNNKEL (reference sequence). DNA of the CDR3: TGTGCCAGCAGAATGACAGAGTACGAGCAGTACTTC. It translates to CASRMTEYEQYF.

The chain combines TRBV2 with TRBJ2-3; maybe TRBD2 (5 bases). CDR1 is SNHLY and CDR2 is FYNNEI in the germline V gene. There are 16 residues in the CDR3. Trimming removed 6 bases at V and 4 bases at J, with 20 bases between. For the CDR3, the DNA is TGTGCCAGCAGCCAACTCCGGGAATTGCGGTCAGATACGCAGTATTTT. The encoded protein is CASSQLRELRSDTQYF. The entire variable domain, with the rest obtained from reference TRBV2 and TRBJ2-3, is as follows: EPEVTQTPSHQVTQMGQEVILRCVPISNHLYFYWYRQILGQKVEFLVSFYNNEISEKSEIFDDQFSVERPDGSNFTLKIRSTKLEDSAMYFCASSQLRELRSDTQYFGPGTRLTVL.

There are a few counts of this clonotype. The V gene is TRBV7-2, the J gene TRBJ2-3; 11 bases are a match to TRBD2. The length of the CDR3 is 14 residues. The ends lost 5 bases at V and 3 bases at J; junction bases unmatched: 1. CDR1 is SGHTA and CDR2 is FQGNSA in the germline V gene. As DNA, the CDR3 is TGTGCCAGCAGCCGGACTAGCGGGACAGATACGCAGTATTTT. Residues: CASSRTSGTDTQYF.

This clonotype appeared many times. This chain connects TRBV27 to TRBJ2-1, with 8 bases lining up with TRBD1. The CDR3 has 13 amino acids. V trimming: 6 bases; J trimming: 3 bases; junction bases outside the gene matches: 1. The germline V gene has CDR1 MNHEY and CDR2 SMNVEV (reference sequence). The CDR3 DNA follows: TGTGCCAGCAGGGACAGGGACTACAATGAGCAGTTCTTC. Translation: CASRDRDYNEQFF.

There are many counts of this clonotype. As DNA, the CDR3 is TGCGCCAGCAGCTTGGTAGTTATATCTCGGCAGGGTGACACTGAAGCTTTCTTT. Translated: CASSLVVISRQGDTEAFF. The chain employs TRBV5-1 and TRBJ1-1; possible D gene TRBD1, 5 bases. Trimming left V 0 bases short and J 3 bases short, with 21 bases between. The germline V gene encodes CDR1 SGHRS and CDR2 YFSETQ. The CDR3 is 18 residues long.

Ten or more counts support this clonotype. This chain uses TRBV7-2 with TRBJ2-7, with D uncertain. Trimming pared 3 bases from V and 1 base from J, leaving 10 bases between. This CDR3 spans 14 amino acids. Germline assignment: CDR1 SGHTA and CDR2 FQGNSA. The CDR3 sequence: CASSFSRVSYEQYF. The CDR3 bases are TGTGCCAGCAGCTTCTCCCGGGTATCCTACGAGCAGTACTTC. Looking up the rest from reference TRBV7-2 and TRBJ2-7 gives the full variable domain: GAGVSQSPSNKVTEKGKDVELRCDPISGHTALYWYRQSLGQGLEFLIYFQGNSAPDKSGLPSDRFSAERTGGSVSTLTIQRTQQEDSAVYLCASSFSRVSYEQYFGPGTRLTVT.

This clonotype was recorded at least ten times. The J gene is TRBJ1-1, the V gene TRBV5-1; D is perhaps TRBD1 (5 bases). Germline V gene data show CDR1 as SGHRS and CDR2 as YFSETQ. The CDR3 has 14 residues. V was clipped by 3 bases and J by 4 bases, with 13 bases between them. The DNA for the CDR3 is TGCGCCAGCAGCTCTTCAGGGCCGGGCACTGAAGCTTTCTTT. Its protein is CASSSSGPGTEAFF.

This clonotype appeared a few times. The conserved phenylalanine or tryptophan normally closing the CDR3 is absent here, so this likely arose from a read error. No DNA is shown, since the ends of the CDR3 on it are uncertain; the CDR3 is the one TCRdb lists. The chain has TRBV7-9 and TRBJ2-5; the tabulated D call, TRBD1, remains unverified against the DNA. The CDR3 spans 10 amino acids, including both terminal residues. Germline CDR1 SEHNR, CDR2 FQNEAQ (reference sequence). CDR3 sequence: CASSLRAYGQ.

V usage is TRBV20-1 and J usage is TRBJ2-7; TRBD1 aligns across 12 bases. This CDR3 contains 16 residues. Germline CDR1 and CDR2: DFQATT and SNEGSKA (reference sequence). J lost 3 bases, V lost 0 bases, and 6 bases had no gene match. DNA of the CDR3: TGCAGTGCTAGAGAGGACGGGACAGGGGGCGTCTACGAGCAGTACTTC. Residues: CSAREDGTGGVYEQYF.

V gene TRBV7-8 combines with J gene TRBJ2-5; no clear D. The germline V and J ends were trimmed by 3 bases and 3 bases, with 23 bases remaining between them. Germline V CDR1 and CDR2: SGHVS, FQNEAQ. This CDR3 spans 18 amino acids. The CDR3 reads CASSLFGRKTLREETQYF. In nucleotides, the CDR3 is TGTGCCAGCAGCTTGTTCGGAAGGAAGACACTCCGGGAAGAGACCCAGTACTTC.

Turning to this clonotype: The junction and the germline gene differ at one end; a read error may be behind it. The chain carries TRBV7-3 and TRBJ2-6; 8 bases match TRBD2. The CDR3 has 15 residues. Germline loops: CDR1 SGHTA, CDR2 FQGTGA. CDR3 region: CASSQASGGANVLTF. DNA for the CDR3: TGCGCCAGCAGCCAAGCTAGCGGGGGGGCCAACGTCCTGACTTTC.

This clonotype has a count of ten or more. V and J are TRBV20-1 and TRBJ1-1; D gene unclear. CDR1 is DFQATT, CDR2 SNEGSKA, per germline (reference sequence). V was trimmed by 3 bases and J by 2 bases, leaving 10 bases between them. The CDR3 consists of 13 residues. CDR3 DNA sequence: TGCAGTGCTAGGGACGGTCCCAACACTGAAGCTTTCTTT. Residues: CSARDGPNTEAFF.

The chain links TRBV9 to TRBJ1-6; 9 positions match TRBD1. Germline trimming cut 3 bases from V and 13 bases from J; bases unmatched to any gene: 14. CDR1 and CDR2 (germline): SGDLS, YYNGEE. The CDR3 spans 16 residues. The CDR3 nucleotides are TGTGCCAGCAGCGAACGACAGGGGGTTCGGGGAGATCCCCTCCACTTT. This codes for CASSERQGVRGDPLHF.

The gene calls are TRBV19 and TRBJ2-5, with D perhaps TRBD1 or TRBD2 (5 bases each). Trimming pared 5 bases from V and 3 bases from J, leaving 16 bases between. Germline V gene data show CDR1 as LNHDA and CDR2 as SQIVND (reference sequence). The CDR3 spans 15 residues. The CDR3 region is CASSGPGREEETQYF. The CDR3 DNA reads TGTGCCAGTAGTGGGCCGGGACGCGAAGAAGAGACCCAGTACTTC.

In the case of this clonotype: Compared with germline, one end of the junction differs, possibly owing to a read error. This chain uses TRBV10-3 with TRBJ2-5; the D gene could be TRBD1 or TRBD2 (6 bases each). Germline CDR1 reads ENHRY; CDR2 reads SYGVKD. The CDR3 sequence is 13 residues long. Here the CDR3 reads CASSLGGRKTQYF. As DNA, the CDR3 is TGTGCCAGCAGTCTCGGGGGCAGGAAGACCCAGTACTTC.

The table lists this clonotype with a few counts. V and J are TRBV2 and TRBJ1-4; D is unresolved. Germline CDR1 SNHLY, CDR2 FYNNEI. Trimming removed 6 bases from V and 4 bases from J, with 15 bases in between. This CDR3 has 15 amino acids. The CDR3 here is CASRSQAMSNEKLFF. The CDR3 nucleotides read TGTGCCAGCAGATCGCAGGCCATGAGTAATGAAAAACTGTTTTTT. The variable domain in full, completed from reference TRBV2 and TRBJ1-4, reads EPEVTQTPSHQVTQMGQEVILRCVPISNHLYFYWYRQILGQKVEFLVSFYNNEISEKSEIFDDQFSVERPDGSNFTLKIRSTKLEDSAMYFCASRSQAMSNEKLFFGSGTQLSVL.

The chain is built from TRBV10-3 and TRBJ1-6; 7 bases are a match to TRBD1. The CDR3 spans 16 residues. V was pared by 0 bases and J by 6 bases, with 5 bases of the junction left unmatched. CDR1 and CDR2 (germline): ENHRY, SYGVKD. CDR3 sequence: CAISESRDSPNSPLHF. The CDR3, as DNA: TGTGCCATCAGTGAGTCGAGGGACAGTCCTAATTCACCCCTCCACTTT.

V usage is TRBV7-6 and J usage is TRBJ1-6; TRBD1 agrees at 10 bases. Losses at the gene ends were 5 bases for V and 12 bases for J; bases not matched to a gene: 4. The CDR3 has 13 residues. The germline V gene has CDR1 SGHVS and CDR2 FNYEAQ. The CDR3 is CASSIDRGQPLHF. The CDR3, as DNA: TGTGCCAGCAGCATCGACAGGGGGCAACCCCTCCACTTT.

This clonotype was detected a few times. The chain links TRBV6-4 to TRBJ1-6, with 11 bases identical to TRBD1. The V gene end was trimmed by 3 bases and the J gene end by 5 bases; junction bases not matched to a gene: 0. This CDR3 has 15 residues. Germline V gene data show CDR1 as MRHNA and CDR2 as SNTAGT. The CDR3 DNA follows: TGTGCCAGCAGTGAGGGACAGGGGGATAATTCACCCCTCCACTTT. It specifies CASSEGQGDNSPLHF.

This clonotype was seen more than once but under ten times. For the CDR3, the DNA is TGTGCCAGTAGTAACGGACTAGCGCAATCCTACGAGCAGTACTTC. It encodes CASSNGLAQSYEQYF. The V and J genes are TRBV19 and TRBJ2-7, with 9 bases lining up with TRBD2. Losses at the gene ends were 4 bases for V and 1 base for J; bases not matched to a gene: 5. The CDR3 is 15 residues long. CDR1 and CDR2 (germline): LNHDA, SQIVND (reference sequence).